Below, one T cell receptor (beta chain) is given with its context. Germline V gene data show CDR1 as SGHAT and CDR2 as FQDESV (reference sequence). The V gene end was trimmed by 5 bases and the J gene end by 8 bases; junction bases not matched to a gene: 6. This CDR3 is built from 13 residues. Measured with immunoSEQ multiplex PCR; TCRdb has only the in-frame clones, and not every one. This sample has 45,000 to 50,000 clones, with under 85% found just once. This entry comes from a study of T cells in tumors after PD-1 blockade. As for the study in general: A subset received ongoing vismodegib 150 mg daily alongside anti-PD-1 therapy.

The V call is TRBV11-1, the J call TRBJ1-1; the match to TRBD1 covers 9 bases. The sequences come from PBMCs, collected before anti-PD-1 therapy. The sequence derives from a human donor with advanced basal cell or squamous cell carcinoma (not recorded which). The CDR3 here is CASSLHRGLEAFF. The CDR3, as DNA: TGTGCCAGCAGCCTCCACAGGGGGCTGGAAGCTTTCTTT.